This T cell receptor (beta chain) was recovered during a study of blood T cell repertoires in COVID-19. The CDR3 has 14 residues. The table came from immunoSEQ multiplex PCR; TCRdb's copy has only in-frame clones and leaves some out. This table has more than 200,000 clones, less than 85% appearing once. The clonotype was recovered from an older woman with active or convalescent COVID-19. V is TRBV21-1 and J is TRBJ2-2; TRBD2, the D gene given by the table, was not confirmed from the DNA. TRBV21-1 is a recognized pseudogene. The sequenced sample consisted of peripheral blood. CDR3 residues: CASSRRARTGELFF. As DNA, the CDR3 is TGTGCCAGCAGCAGGCGGGCGCGCACCGGGGAGCTGTTTTTT.